Below, one T cell receptor beta chain is given with its context. This sample is drawn from a study of response to subunit inactivated influenza vaccine. This CDR3 is built from 14 residues. In germline, CDR1 is MNHEY, CDR2 SVGEGT. The ends were cut back, 6 bases at V and 5 bases at J, with 16 bases in the middle. TCRdb recomputed calls from the RT-PCR reads with MiXCR, one row per CDR3 protein. The data contain about 540,000 distinct CDR3 sequences, approximately 24% of them singletons. These data were likewise used in another study, on T cells expressing NK-cell markers. That source reports: It was by 5'RACE template switching with UMIs that TCR beta cDNA was made. Most of the eight sequenced donors tested HCMV-seropositive; one tested seronegative. In several experiments, an anti-gamma-delta TCR antibody restricted sorting to alpha-beta TCR T cells. Top CD8+ clonotypes included the dominant CD3+CD56+NKG2C+ clonotypes in six donors. The CD3+CD56-NKG2C+ fraction of a few donors was also led by these clonotypes.

The TCR sequence derives from a middle-aged man who received an inactivated influenza vaccine. Source: CD4+ T cells sorted from PBMCs, taken 11 to 12 days after vaccination. The chain uses TRBV6-2 or TRBV6-3 and TRBJ2-5; the D gene could be TRBD1 or TRBD2 (5 bases each). DNA for the CDR3: TGTGCCAGCAGGGGTGCCCGCTGGGGGGAGACCCAGTACTTC. Translated: CASRGARWGETQYF.